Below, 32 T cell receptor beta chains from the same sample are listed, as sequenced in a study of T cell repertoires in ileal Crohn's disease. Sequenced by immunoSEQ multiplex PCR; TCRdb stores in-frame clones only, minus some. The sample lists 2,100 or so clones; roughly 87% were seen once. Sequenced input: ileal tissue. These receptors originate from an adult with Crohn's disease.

CDR3 loop: CAISHRDPTEAFF. The CDR3 nucleotides read TGTGCCATCAGCCACAGGGATCCCACTGAAGCTTTCTTT. The chain carries TRBV10-3 and TRBJ1-1, with a weak D call TRBD1 (6 bases). CDR3 length equals 13 residues. Germline V gene data show CDR1 as ENHRY and CDR2 as SYGVKD. Trimming removed 6 bases at V and 4 bases at J, with 12 bases between.

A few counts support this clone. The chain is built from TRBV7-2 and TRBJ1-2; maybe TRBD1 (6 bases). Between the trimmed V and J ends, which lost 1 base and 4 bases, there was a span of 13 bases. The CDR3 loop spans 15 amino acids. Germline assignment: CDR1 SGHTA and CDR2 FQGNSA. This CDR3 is CASSLDPDSSYGYTF. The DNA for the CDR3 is TGTGCCAGCAGCTTAGACCCGGACAGCAGCTATGGCTACACCTTC.

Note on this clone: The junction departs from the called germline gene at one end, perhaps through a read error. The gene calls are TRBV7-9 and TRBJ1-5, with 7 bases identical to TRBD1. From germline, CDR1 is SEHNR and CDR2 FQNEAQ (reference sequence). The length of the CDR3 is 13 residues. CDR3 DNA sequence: TGTGCCAGCACCTTACAGGGGAGTCAGCCCCAGCATTTT. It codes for CASTLQGSQPQHF.

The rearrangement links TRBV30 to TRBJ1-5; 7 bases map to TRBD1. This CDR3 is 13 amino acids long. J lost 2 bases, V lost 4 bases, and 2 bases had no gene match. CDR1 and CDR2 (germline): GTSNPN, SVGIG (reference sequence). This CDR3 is CAWTGGGNQPQHF. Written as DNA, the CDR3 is TGTGCCTGGACAGGGGGAGGCAATCAGCCCCAGCATTTT. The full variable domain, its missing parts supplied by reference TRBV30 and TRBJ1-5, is SQTIHQWPATLVQPVGSPLSLECTVEGTSNPNLYWYRQAAGRGLQLLFYSVGIGQISSEVPQNLSASRPQDRQFILSSKKLLLSDSGFYLCAWTGGGNQPQHFGDGTRLSIL.

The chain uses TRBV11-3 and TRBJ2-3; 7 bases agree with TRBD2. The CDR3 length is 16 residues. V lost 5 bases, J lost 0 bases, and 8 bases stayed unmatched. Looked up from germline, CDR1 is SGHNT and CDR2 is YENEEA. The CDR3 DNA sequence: TGTGCCAGCAGCCCGGGAGGTTCGACTAGCACAGATACGCAGTATTTT. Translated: CASSPGGSTSTDTQYF.

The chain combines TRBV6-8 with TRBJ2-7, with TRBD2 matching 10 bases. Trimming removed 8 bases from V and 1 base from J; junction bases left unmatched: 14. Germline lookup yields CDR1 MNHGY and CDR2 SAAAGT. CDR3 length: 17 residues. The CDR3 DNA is TGTGCCAGCGGGGTCCCTAGCGGGGGCCCGGAGTCCTACGAGCAGTACTTC. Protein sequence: CASGVPSGGPESYEQYF.

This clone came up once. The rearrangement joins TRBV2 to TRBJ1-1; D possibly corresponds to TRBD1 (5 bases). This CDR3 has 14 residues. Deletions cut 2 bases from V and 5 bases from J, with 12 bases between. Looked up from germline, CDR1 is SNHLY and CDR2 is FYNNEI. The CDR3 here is CASSETGRWTEAFF. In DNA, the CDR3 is TGTGCCAGCAGTGAAACAGGCAGGTGGACTGAAGCTTTCTTT. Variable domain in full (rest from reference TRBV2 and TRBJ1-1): EPEVTQTPSHQVTQMGQEVILRCVPISNHLYFYWYRQILGQKVEFLVSFYNNEISEKSEIFDDQFSVERPDGSNFTLKIRSTKLEDSAMYFCASSETGRWTEAFFGQGTRLTVV.

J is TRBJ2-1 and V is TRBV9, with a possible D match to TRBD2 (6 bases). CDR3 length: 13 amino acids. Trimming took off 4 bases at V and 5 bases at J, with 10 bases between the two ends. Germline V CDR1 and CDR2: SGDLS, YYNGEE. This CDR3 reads CASSTGGDNEQFF. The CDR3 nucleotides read TGTGCCAGCAGCACCGGGGGAGACAATGAGCAGTTCTTC.

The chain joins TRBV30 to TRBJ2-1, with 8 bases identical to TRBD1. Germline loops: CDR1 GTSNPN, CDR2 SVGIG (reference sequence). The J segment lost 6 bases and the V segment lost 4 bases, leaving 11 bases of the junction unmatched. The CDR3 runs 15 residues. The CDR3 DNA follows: TGTGCCTGGAATAACCAGGGGGCGTGGGGCAATGAGCAGTTCTTC. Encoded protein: CAWNNQGAWGNEQFF.

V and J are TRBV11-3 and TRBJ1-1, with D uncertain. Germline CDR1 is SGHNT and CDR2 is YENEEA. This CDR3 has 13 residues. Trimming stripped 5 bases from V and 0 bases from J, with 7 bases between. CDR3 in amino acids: CASSVQMNTEAFF. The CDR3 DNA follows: TGTGCCAGCAGCGTTCAGATGAACACTGAAGCTTTCTTT.

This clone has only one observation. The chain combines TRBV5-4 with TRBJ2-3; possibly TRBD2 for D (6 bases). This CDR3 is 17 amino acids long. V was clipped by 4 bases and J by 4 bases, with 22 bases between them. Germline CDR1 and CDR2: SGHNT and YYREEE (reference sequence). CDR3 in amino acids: CASSPTGRGLSADTQYF. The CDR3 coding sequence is TGTGCCAGCAGCCCCACAGGTCGGGGACTTTCGGCAGATACGCAGTATTTT.

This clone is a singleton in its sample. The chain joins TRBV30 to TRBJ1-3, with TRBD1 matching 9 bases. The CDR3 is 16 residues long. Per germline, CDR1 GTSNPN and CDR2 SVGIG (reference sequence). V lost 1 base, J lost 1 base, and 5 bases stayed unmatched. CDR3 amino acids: CAWSGDRVHSGNTIYF. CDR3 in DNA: TGTGCCTGGAGTGGGGACAGGGTTCATTCTGGAAACACCATATATTTT.

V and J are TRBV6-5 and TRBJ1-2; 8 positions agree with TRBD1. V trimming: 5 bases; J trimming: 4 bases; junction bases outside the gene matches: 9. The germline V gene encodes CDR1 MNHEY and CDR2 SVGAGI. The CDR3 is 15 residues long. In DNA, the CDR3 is TGTGCCAGCAGTACGCGGACAGGGCAGGGCTATGGCTACACCTTC. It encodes CASSTRTGQGYGYTF.

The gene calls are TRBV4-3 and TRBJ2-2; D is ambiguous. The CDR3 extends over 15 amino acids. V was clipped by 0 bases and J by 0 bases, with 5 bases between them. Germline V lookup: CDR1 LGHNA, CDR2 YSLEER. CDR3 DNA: TGCGCCAGCAGCCAAGATTATCCGAACACCGGGGAGCTGTTTTTT. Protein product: CASSQDYPNTGELFF.

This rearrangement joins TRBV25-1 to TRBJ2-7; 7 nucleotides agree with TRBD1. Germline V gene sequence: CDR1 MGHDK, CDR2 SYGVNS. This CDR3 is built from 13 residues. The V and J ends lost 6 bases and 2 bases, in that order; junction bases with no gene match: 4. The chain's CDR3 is CASRAGTAYEQYF. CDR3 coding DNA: TGTGCCAGCAGGGCCGGGACAGCCTACGAGCAGTACTTC.

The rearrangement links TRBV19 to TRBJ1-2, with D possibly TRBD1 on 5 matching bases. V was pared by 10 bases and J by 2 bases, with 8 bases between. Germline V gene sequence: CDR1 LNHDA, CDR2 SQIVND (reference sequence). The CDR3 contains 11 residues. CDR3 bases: TGTGCCACCGGACAAAACTATGGCTACACCTTC. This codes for CATGQNYGYTF. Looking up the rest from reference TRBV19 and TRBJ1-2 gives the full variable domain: DGGITQSPKYLFRKEGQNVTLSCEQNLNHDAMYWYRQDPGQGLRLIYYSQIVNDFQKGDIAEGYSVSREKKESFPLTVTSAQKNPTAFYLCATGQNYGYTFGSGTRLTVV.

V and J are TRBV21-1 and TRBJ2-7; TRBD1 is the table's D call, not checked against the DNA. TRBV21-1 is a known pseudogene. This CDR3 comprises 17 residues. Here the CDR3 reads CASSKPLQTQGTYEQYF. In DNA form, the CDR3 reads TGTGCCAGCAGTAAACCCCTACAGACCCAGGGCACCTACGAGCAGTACTTC.

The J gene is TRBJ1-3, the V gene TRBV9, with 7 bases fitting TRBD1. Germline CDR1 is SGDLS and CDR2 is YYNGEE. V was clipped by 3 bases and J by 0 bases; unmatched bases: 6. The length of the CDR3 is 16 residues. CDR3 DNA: TGTGCCAGCAGCGACCCGGGACAGCTCTCTGGAAACACCATATATTTT. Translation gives CASSDPGQLSGNTIYF.

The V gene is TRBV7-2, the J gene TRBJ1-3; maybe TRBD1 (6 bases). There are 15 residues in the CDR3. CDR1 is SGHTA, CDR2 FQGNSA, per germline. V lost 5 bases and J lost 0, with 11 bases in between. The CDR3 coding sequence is TGTGCCAGCAGCCCTGACAGGAACTCTGGAAACACCATATATTTT. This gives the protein CASSPDRNSGNTIYF.

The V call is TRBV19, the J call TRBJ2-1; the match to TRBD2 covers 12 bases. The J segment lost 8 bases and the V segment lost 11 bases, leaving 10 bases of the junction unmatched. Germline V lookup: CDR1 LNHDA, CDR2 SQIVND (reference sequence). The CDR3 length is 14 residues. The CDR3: CASGLAGPGYEQFF. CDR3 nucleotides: TGTGCCTCGGGACTAGCGGGCCCCGGCTATGAGCAGTTCTTC.

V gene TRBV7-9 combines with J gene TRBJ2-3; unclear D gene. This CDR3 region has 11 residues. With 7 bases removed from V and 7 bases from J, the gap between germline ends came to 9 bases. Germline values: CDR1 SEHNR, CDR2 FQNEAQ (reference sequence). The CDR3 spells CASTAGHTQYF. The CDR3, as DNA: TGTGCCAGCACTGCTGGGCATACGCAGTATTTT.

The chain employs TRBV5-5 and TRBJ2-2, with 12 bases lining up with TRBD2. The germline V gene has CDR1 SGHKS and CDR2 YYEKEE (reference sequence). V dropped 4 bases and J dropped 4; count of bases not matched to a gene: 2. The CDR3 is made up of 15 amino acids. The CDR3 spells CASSVTSGGTGELFF. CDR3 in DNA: TGTGCCAGCAGCGTGACTAGCGGGGGCACCGGGGAGCTGTTTTTT.

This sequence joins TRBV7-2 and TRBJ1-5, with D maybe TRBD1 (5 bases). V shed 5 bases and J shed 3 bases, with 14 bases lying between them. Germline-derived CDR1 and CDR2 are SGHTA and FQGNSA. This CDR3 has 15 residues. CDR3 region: CASSLWGGDNQPQHF. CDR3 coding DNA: TGTGCCAGCAGCCTGTGGGGGGGAGACAATCAGCCCCAGCATTTT.

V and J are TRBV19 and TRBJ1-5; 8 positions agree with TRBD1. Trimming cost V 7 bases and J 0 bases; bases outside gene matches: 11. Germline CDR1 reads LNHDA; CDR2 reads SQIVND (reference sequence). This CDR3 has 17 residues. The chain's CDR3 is CASKGRQGTISNQPQHF. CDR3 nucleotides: TGTGCCAGTAAGGGGAGACAGGGGACGATTAGCAATCAGCCCCAGCATTTT.

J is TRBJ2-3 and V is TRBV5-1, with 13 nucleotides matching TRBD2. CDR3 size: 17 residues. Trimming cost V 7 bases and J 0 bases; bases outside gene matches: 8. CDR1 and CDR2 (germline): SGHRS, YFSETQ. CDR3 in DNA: TGCGCCAGCGCCGGGACTAGCGGGGCTATTAGCACAGATACGCAGTATTTT. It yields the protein CASAGTSGAISTDTQYF. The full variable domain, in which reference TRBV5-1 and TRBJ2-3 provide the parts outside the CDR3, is KAGVTQTPRYLIKTRGQQVTLSCSPISGHRSVSWYQQTPGQGLQFLFEYFSETQRNKGNFPGRFSGRQFSNSRSEMNVSTLELGDSALYLCASAGTSGAISTDTQYFGPGTRLTVL.

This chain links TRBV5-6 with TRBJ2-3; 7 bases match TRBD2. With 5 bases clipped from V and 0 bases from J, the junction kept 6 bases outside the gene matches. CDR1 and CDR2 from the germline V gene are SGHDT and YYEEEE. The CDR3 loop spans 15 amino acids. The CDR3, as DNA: TGTGCCAGCAGGAAACGGGGGGTGAGCACAGATACGCAGTATTTT. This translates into CASRKRGVSTDTQYF.

The CDR3 protein is CASSFLAGGPSHSDTQYF. For the CDR3, the DNA is TGTGCCAGCAGCTTCCTAGCGGGGGGGCCTTCGCACAGCGATACGCAGTATTTT. J is TRBJ2-3 and V is TRBV11-3; TRBD2 agrees at 12 bases. Germline V lookup: CDR1 SGHNT, CDR2 YENEEA. The CDR3 has 18 amino acids. Losses at the gene ends were 3 bases for V and 6 bases for J; bases not matched to a gene: 13.

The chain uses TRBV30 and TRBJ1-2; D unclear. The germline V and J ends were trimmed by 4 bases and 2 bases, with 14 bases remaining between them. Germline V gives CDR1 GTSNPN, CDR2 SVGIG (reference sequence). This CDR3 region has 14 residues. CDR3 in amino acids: CAWMVRDSNYGYTF. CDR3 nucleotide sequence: TGTGCCTGGATGGTCAGAGACTCCAACTATGGCTACACCTTC.

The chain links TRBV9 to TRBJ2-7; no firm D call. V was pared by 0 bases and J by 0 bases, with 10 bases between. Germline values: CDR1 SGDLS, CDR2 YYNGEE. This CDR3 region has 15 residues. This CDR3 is CASSVDLRSSYEQYF. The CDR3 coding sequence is TGTGCCAGCAGCGTAGATCTGCGAAGCTCCTACGAGCAGTACTTC.

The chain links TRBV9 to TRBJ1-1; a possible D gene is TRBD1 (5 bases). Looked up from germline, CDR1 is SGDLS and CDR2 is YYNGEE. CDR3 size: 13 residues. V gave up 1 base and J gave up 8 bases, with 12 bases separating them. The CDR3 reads CASSVRLGGEAFF. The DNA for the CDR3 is TGTGCCAGCAGCGTAAGATTGGGGGGAGAAGCTTTCTTT.

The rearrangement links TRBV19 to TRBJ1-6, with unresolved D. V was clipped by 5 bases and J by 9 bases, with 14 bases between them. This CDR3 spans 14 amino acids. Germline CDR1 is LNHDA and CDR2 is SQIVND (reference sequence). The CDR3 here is CASSVGPGSSPLHF. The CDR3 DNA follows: TGTGCCAGTAGTGTTGGGCCCGGGAGTTCACCCCTCCACTTT. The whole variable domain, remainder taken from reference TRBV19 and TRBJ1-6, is DGGITQSPKYLFRKEGQNVTLSCEQNLNHDAMYWYRQDPGQGLRLIYYSQIVNDFQKGDIAEGYSVSREKKESFPLTVTSAQKNPTAFYLCASSVGPGSSPLHFGNGTRLTVT.

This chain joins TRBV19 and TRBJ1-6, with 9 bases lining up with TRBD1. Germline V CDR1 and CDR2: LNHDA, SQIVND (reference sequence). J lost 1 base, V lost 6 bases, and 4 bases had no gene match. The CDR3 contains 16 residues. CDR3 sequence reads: CASSRGQGSYNSPLHF. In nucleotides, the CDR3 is TGTGCCAGTAGCCGAGGACAGGGGTCCTATAATTCACCCCTCCACTTT.